Following are 18 T cell receptor beta chains from one sample sequenced in a study of blood T cell repertoires in COVID-19. The assay was immunoSEQ multiplex PCR, and TCRdb's table has in-frame clones only and misses some. Of some 240,000 clones listed, about 90% were seen once; the top ten hold roughly 10%. Sequencing was carried out using peripheral blood. All receptors come from a woman in her 70s with COVID-19, enrolled during active disease.

The rearrangement joins TRBV12-3 or TRBV12-4 to TRBJ1-4; maybe TRBD1 (5 bases). This CDR3 is built from 13 residues. Trimming left V 8 bases short and J 7 bases short, with 14 bases between. CDR3 sequence reads: CASSFGASEKLFF. CDR3 nucleotides: TGTGCCAGCTCCTTTGGGGCGTCTGAAAAACTGTTTTTT.

The chain recombines TRBV27 with TRBJ2-6, with 9 bases lining up with TRBD1. After removal of 4 bases from V and 4 bases from J, the junction contained 8 bases not matched to a gene. The CDR3 contains 17 residues. Germline CDR1 is MNHEY and CDR2 is SMNVEV (reference sequence). CDR3 protein: CASSSSGTGFGANVLTF. In DNA form, the CDR3 reads TGTGCCAGCAGTTCCTCCGGGACAGGGTTCGGGGCCAACGTCCTGACTTTC.

The chain employs TRBV9 and TRBJ1-1; tentative D call: TRBD1 (6 bases). The CDR3 contains 15 residues. Trimming pared 0 bases from V and 1 base from J, leaving 10 bases between. Germline loops: CDR1 SGDLS, CDR2 YYNGEE. CDR3 loop: CASSVGPGANTEAFF. The CDR3 DNA reads TGTGCCAGCAGCGTAGGCCCAGGGGCGAACACTGAAGCTTTCTTT.

Regarding this clone: At one boundary the junction diverges from the germline segment, which might be a read error. V gene TRBV19 combines with J gene TRBJ2-7, with TRBD2 matching over 7 bases. The CDR3 extends over 17 amino acids. Germline values: CDR1 LNHDA, CDR2 SQIVND (reference sequence). The CDR3 sequence: CASVLDSIYGTWEGRAF. As DNA, the CDR3 is TGTGCCAGCGTACTCGACTCTATCTACGGGACCTGGGAGGGCCGGGCGTTC.

This clone is a singleton in its sample. CDR3 protein: CASSREQGANYGYTF. The CDR3 DNA follows: TGCGCCAGCAGCCGCGAACAGGGGGCAAACTATGGCTACACCTTC. The chain recombines TRBV4-1 with TRBJ1-2; 9 bases are a match to TRBD1. Per germline, CDR1 MGHRA and CDR2 YSYEKL. There are 15 residues in the CDR3. The junction had 5 bases not matched to a gene; V was cut back by 4 bases and J by 2 bases.

The chain has TRBV5-1 and TRBJ1-1, with TRBD1 identical over 7 bases. Germline V lookup: CDR1 SGHRS, CDR2 YFSETQ. The V and J ends lost 2 bases and 0 bases, in that order; junction bases with no gene match: 4. There are 15 residues in the CDR3. Here the CDR3 DNA reads TGCGCCAGCAGCTTATCGGGGACAGTGAACACTGAAGCTTTCTTT. Protein product: CASSLSGTVNTEAFF.

This chain uses TRBV2 with TRBJ1-2; 11 positions match TRBD1. V lost 2 bases to trimming and J lost 13 bases; unmatched junction nucleotides: 12. The germline CDR1 and CDR2 sequences are SNHLY and FYNNEI. CDR3 size: 15 residues. The DNA of the CDR3 is TGTGCCAGCAGTGAAATGGGACAGGGGGTAAAGGACCTCACCTTC. Translated, it gives CASSEMGQGVKDLTF.

With regard to this clone: Other DNA variants within this sample encode the same CDR3. V is TRBV6-6 and J is TRBJ2-7; 7 bases are a match to TRBD1. The junction had 4 bases not matched to a gene; V was cut back by 5 bases and J by 0 bases. This CDR3 has 14 amino acids. Germline CDR1 reads MNHNY; CDR2 reads SVGAGI (reference sequence). The CDR3 DNA reads TGTGCCAGCAGTCCCAGGGGGACCTCCTACGAGCAGTACTTC. Protein sequence: CASSPRGTSYEQYF.

The chain carries TRBV18 and TRBJ2-1; 8 bases fit TRBD2. J lost 5 bases, V lost 3 bases, and 3 bases had no gene match. From germline, CDR1 is KGHSH and CDR2 LQKENI. CDR3 length: 14 residues. CDR3 in amino acids: CASSPREGNNEQFF. In nucleotides, the CDR3 is TGTGCCAGCTCACCTCGGGAGGGCAACAATGAGCAGTTCTTC.

The chain employs TRBV18 and TRBJ2-5, with D possibly TRBD2 on 5 matching bases. V was clipped by 4 bases and J by 1 base, with 10 bases between them. The CDR3 is 14 amino acids. Per the germline V gene, CDR1 is KGHSH and CDR2 is LQKENI. CDR3 sequence reads: CASSLPGFQETQYF. The DNA for the CDR3 is TGTGCCAGCTCACTGCCGGGGTTCCAAGAGACCCAGTACTTC. The variable domain in full, completed from reference TRBV18 and TRBJ2-5, reads NAGVMQNPRHLVRRRGQEARLRCSPMKGHSHVYWYRQLPEEGLKFMVYLQKENIIDESGMPKERFSAEFPKEGPSILRIQQVVRGDSAAYFCASSLPGFQETQYFGPGTRLLVL.

The chain has TRBV19 and TRBJ2-2; 10 bases are shared with TRBD2. The V gene end was trimmed by 1 base and the J gene end by 6 bases; junction bases not matched to a gene: 11. CDR1 and CDR2 (germline): LNHDA, SQIVND (reference sequence). This CDR3 comprises 18 residues. CDR3 loop: CASSIGGLAGVGAGELFF. CDR3 DNA: TGTGCCAGTAGTATAGGAGGGCTAGCGGGAGTGGGTGCCGGGGAGCTGTTTTTT.

The J gene is TRBJ2-5, the V gene TRBV28, with a possible D match to TRBD2 (5 bases). Trimming took 4 bases from V and 0 from J, leaving 15 bases between them. Germline V gene sequence: CDR1 MDHEN, CDR2 SYDVKM. The CDR3 consists of 16 residues. The CDR3 DNA follows: TGTGCCAGCAGTTCTGTGGCGGGCCGGTACCAAGAGACCCAGTACTTC. This translates into CASSSVAGRYQETQYF.

The CDR3 sequence: CASTGGIGELFF. The CDR3 coding sequence is TGTGCCAGCACGGGGGGCATCGGGGAGCTGTTTTTT. The chain uses TRBV28 and TRBJ2-2; a possible D gene is TRBD2 (7 bases). Germline CDR1 and CDR2: MDHEN and SYDVKM. Trimming cost V 7 bases and J 7 bases, with 10 bases left between them. There are 12 residues in the CDR3.

This clone has a single count. The chain uses TRBV18 and TRBJ2-7, with D perhaps TRBD1 (5 bases). The ends were cut back, 3 bases at V and 5 bases at J, with 11 bases in the middle. The CDR3 has 13 amino acids. The germline CDR1 and CDR2 sequences are KGHSH and LQKENI. For the CDR3, the DNA is TGTGCCAGCTCACCTCCGGACATCCACGAGCAGTACTTC. It specifies CASSPPDIHEQYF.

This rearrangement joins TRBV30 to TRBJ1-4; D gene unclear. The germline V gene has CDR1 GTSNPN and CDR2 SVGIG (reference sequence). CDR3 size: 14 residues. V lost 0 bases and J lost 8, with 13 bases in between. This CDR3 reads CAWSVRGWAEKLFF. DNA for the CDR3: TGTGCCTGGAGTGTACGGGGTTGGGCCGAAAAACTGTTTTTT.

This clone has just a few counts. The V and J genes are TRBV6-2 or TRBV6-3 and TRBJ2-1, with 8 bases fitting TRBD2. There are 17 residues in the CDR3. Germline-derived CDR1 and CDR2 are MNHEY and SVGEGT. V shed 0 bases and J 3 bases; nucleotides not matched to a gene: 7. The CDR3 loop is CASSYSPVAGLYNEQFF. CDR3 nucleotides: TGTGCCAGCAGTTACTCCCCGGTAGCGGGGCTCTACAATGAGCAGTTCTTC.

The gene calls are TRBV5-6 and TRBJ2-1; 8 bases map to TRBD1. From germline, CDR1 is SGHDT and CDR2 YYEEEE. The length of the CDR3 is 11 residues. V shed 3 bases and J 12 bases; nucleotides not matched to a gene: 2. The CDR3 spells CASSSGGGQFF. Written as DNA, the CDR3 is TGTGCCAGCAGCTCAGGGGGCGGGCAGTTCTTC.

CDR3 region: CASSATGQGYSYNSPLHF. The CDR3 DNA reads TGTGCCAGCAGCGCAACTGGACAGGGCTACTCCTATAATTCACCCCTCCACTTT. This chain connects TRBV9 to TRBJ1-6, with 8 bases fitting TRBD1. Germline values: CDR1 SGDLS, CDR2 YYNGEE. The CDR3 runs to 18 residues. V was pared by 3 bases and J by 0 bases, with 8 bases of the junction left unmatched.